The entry that follows covers one TCR beta chain sequence. Antigen: not known. TCRdb reprocessed the RT-PCR reads via MiXCR and lists one record per CDR3 protein. The data contain about 4,500 distinct CDR3 sequences, about 85% of them singletons. Per germline, CDR1 SQVTM and CDR2 ANQGSEA. CDR3 length: 14 residues. V lost 0 bases, J lost 0 bases, and 6 bases lay in between. The data derive from a study of yellow fever vaccine responses in identical twins. Overall study findings and caveats: As reported, the vaccine T cell response of twins seemed partly convergent and partly personalized.

The chain couples TRBV29-1 to TRBJ2-1, with D perhaps matching TRBD1 (5 bases). This receptor was taken from a young woman who received the yellow fever vaccine. The source material was T cells from blood (PBMCs), unsorted or a sorted subset (not recorded which), sampled before or after yellow fever vaccination (not recorded which). CDR3 coding DNA: TGCAGCGTTGAAGAGGACATCTCCTACAATGAGCAGTTCTTC. Its protein product is CSVEEDISYNEQFF.